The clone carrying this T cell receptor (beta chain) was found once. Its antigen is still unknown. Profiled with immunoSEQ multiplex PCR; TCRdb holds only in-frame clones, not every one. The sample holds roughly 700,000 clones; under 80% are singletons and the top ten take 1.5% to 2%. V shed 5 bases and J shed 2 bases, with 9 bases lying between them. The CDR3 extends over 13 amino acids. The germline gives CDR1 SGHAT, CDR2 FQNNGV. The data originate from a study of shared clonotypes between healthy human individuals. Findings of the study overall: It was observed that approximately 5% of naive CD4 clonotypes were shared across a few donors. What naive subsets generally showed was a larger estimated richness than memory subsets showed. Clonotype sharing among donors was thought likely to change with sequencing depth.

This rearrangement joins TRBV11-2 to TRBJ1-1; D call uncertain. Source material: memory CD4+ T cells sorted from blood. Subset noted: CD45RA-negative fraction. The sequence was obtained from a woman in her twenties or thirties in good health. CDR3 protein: CASSQIRNTEAFF. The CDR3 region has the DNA TGTGCCAGCAGCCAGATAAGAAACACTGAAGCTTTCTTT.